Shown below are 15 T cell receptor beta chains from a single sample sequenced in a study of radiotherapy plus CTLA-4 blockade in lung cancer. Sequenced by immunoSEQ multiplex PCR; TCRdb stores in-frame clones only, minus some. The sample consists of tens of thousands of clones, 70% to 80% of them appearing once. The sequencing here drew on peripheral blood, taken from a patient treated with radiotherapy plus ipilimumab. These receptor sequences come from a human donor with non-small cell lung cancer who had a partial response to radiotherapy plus ipilimumab.

The chain links TRBV7-2 to TRBJ2-2; 13 nucleotides line up with TRBD2. The CDR3 covers 16 residues. J gave up 4 bases and V 5 bases, and 4 bases lay outside the gene matches. Germline V lookup: CDR1 SGHTA, CDR2 FQGNSA. DNA of the CDR3: TGTGCCAGCAGCACCCGGACTAGCGGGGGCACCGGGGAGCTGTTTTTT. Protein sequence: CASSTRTSGGTGELFF.

Only a few counts were recorded for this clone. The chain is built from TRBV18 and TRBJ2-1; D is ambiguous. Per the germline V gene, CDR1 is KGHSH and CDR2 is LQKENI. The CDR3 length is 12 residues. Trimming took 2 bases from V and 10 from J, leaving 9 bases between them. CDR3 loop: CASSPGLREQFF. The CDR3 DNA reads TGTGCCAGCTCACCAGGCCTGCGGGAGCAGTTCTTC.

This clone has a single count. The chain uses TRBV6-5 and TRBJ1-2, with 8 bases that match TRBD1. The junction had 3 bases not matched to a gene; V was cut back by 6 bases and J by 0 bases. This CDR3 region has 14 residues. Germline CDR1 MNHEY, CDR2 SVGAGI. The CDR3 here is CASRPGQANYGYTF. CDR3 nucleotide sequence: TGTGCCAGCAGGCCGGGACAGGCTAACTATGGCTACACCTTC.

The chain joins TRBV13 to TRBJ1-5; a weak D match, TRBD1 (6 bases). The CDR3 has 12 residues. Trimming took 5 bases from V and 7 from J, leaving 9 bases between them. CDR1 and CDR2 from the germline V gene are PRHDT and FYEKMQ (reference sequence). CDR3 DNA: TGTGCCAGCAGCCGAACAGGGCAGCCCCAGCATTTT. It is translated as CASSRTGQPQHF.

This rearrangement joins TRBV7-3 to TRBJ1-2; the D gene is possibly TRBD1 (5 bases). This CDR3 has 13 amino acids. Trimming shortened V by 1 base and J by 7 bases, and 10 bases separated the two germline ends. The germline V gene encodes CDR1 SGHTA and CDR2 FQGTGA. The CDR3 region has the DNA TGTGCCAGCAGCTTAAGTAGGGGCTTTGGCTACACCTTC. Residues: CASSLSRGFGYTF.

This clone was picked up a small number of times. The rearrangement uses TRBV11-1 and TRBJ2-2; D is uncertain. The CDR3 spans 13 residues. Germline lookup yields CDR1 SGHAT and CDR2 FQDESV (reference sequence). V was shortened by 2 bases and J by 6 bases, with 7 bases between the two germline ends. The CDR3 DNA reads TGTGCCAGCAGCTTAAGCGACCCCGGGGAGCTGTTTTTT. Protein product: CASSLSDPGELFF.

V and J are TRBV5-4 and TRBJ1-2, with TRBD1 matching 8 bases. The CDR3 is 16 amino acids. The germline V gene has CDR1 SGHNT and CDR2 YYREEE (reference sequence). V was clipped by 0 bases and J by 8 bases; unmatched bases: 12. This chain's CDR3 is CASSLGVAGGVGGYTF. CDR3 sequence (DNA): TGTGCCAGCAGCTTGGGGGTGGCAGGGGGCGTAGGCGGCTACACCTTC. Complete variable domain (other parts from reference TRBV5-4 and TRBJ1-2): ETGVTQSPTHLIKTRGQQVTLRCSSQSGHNTVSWYQQALGQGPQFIFQYYREEENGRGNFPPRFSGLQFPNYSSELNVNALELDDSALYLCASSLGVAGGVGGYTFGSGTRLTVV.

The V and J genes are TRBV19 and TRBJ1-4, with a possible D match to TRBD1 (5 bases). This CDR3 is built from 14 residues. Germline V gene sequence: CDR1 LNHDA, CDR2 SQIVND (reference sequence). Trimming left V 4 bases short and J 4 bases short, with 10 bases between. CDR3 in DNA: TGTGCCAGTAGTACCAGACAGATTAATGAAAAACTGTTTTTT. This translates into CASSTRQINEKLFF.

The chain is built from TRBV10-3 and TRBJ1-5; D gene uncertain. The germline gives CDR1 ENHRY, CDR2 SYGVKD. Trimming removed 6 bases from V and 1 base from J, with 7 bases in between. The length of the CDR3 is 13 residues. CDR3 in amino acids: CAISSGSNQPQHF. The DNA for the CDR3 is TGTGCCATCAGCTCAGGAAGCAATCAGCCCCAGCATTTT.

The chain joins TRBV11-2 to TRBJ1-4, with TRBD1 matching 8 bases. The trim removed 1 base at V and 4 bases at J, leaving 2 bases unmatched. Germline V gene sequence: CDR1 SGHAT, CDR2 FQNNGV. CDR3 length equals 15 residues. CDR3 sequence: CASSLVQGVNEKLFF. The DNA for the CDR3 is TGTGCCAGCAGCTTAGTACAGGGGGTTAATGAAAAACTGTTTTTT.

This chain joins TRBV7-6 and TRBJ2-7, with 14 bases matching TRBD2. Germline V CDR1 and CDR2: SGHVS, FNYEAQ. The CDR3 sequence is 17 residues long. With 3 bases clipped from V and 5 bases from J, the junction kept 9 bases outside the gene matches. The CDR3 coding sequence is TGTGCCAGCAGCTTTCGACTAGCGGGGGGGTCTGTCGACGAGCAGTACTTC. Translating it yields CASSFRLAGGSVDEQYF.

The V gene is TRBV5-4, the J gene TRBJ2-7; 10 bases are shared with TRBD2. The length of the CDR3 is 15 residues. Germline V gene data show CDR1 as SGHNT and CDR2 as YYREEE (reference sequence). V was clipped by 4 bases and J by 4 bases; unmatched bases: 8. CDR3 residues: CASSPPLAGAYEQYF. CDR3 nucleotides: TGTGCCAGCAGCCCCCCGCTAGCGGGGGCGTACGAGCAGTACTTC.

The V call is TRBV11-2, the J call TRBJ2-1; 7 bases match TRBD2. CDR3 size: 16 residues. The germline V gene has CDR1 SGHAT and CDR2 FQNNGV. V lost 5 bases, J lost 0 bases, and 7 bases stayed unmatched. The CDR3 region is CASSPSGLGSYNEQFF. The DNA of the CDR3 is TGTGCCAGCAGCCCCTCCGGACTAGGCTCCTACAATGAGCAGTTCTTC.

The chain joins TRBV27 to TRBJ1-4, with a possible D match to TRBD1 (6 bases). Germline CDR1 and CDR2: MNHEY and SMNVEV (reference sequence). The CDR3 runs 16 residues. Between the trimmed V and J ends, which lost 6 bases and 0 bases, there was a span of 14 bases. The CDR3 DNA is TGTGCCAGCAGACGCCGACAGGACGCAACTAATGAAAAACTGTTTTTT. Its protein is CASRRRQDATNEKLFF.

Regarding this clone: At one end the junction does not follow the germline gene, possibly because of a read error. V is TRBV6-1 and J is TRBJ1-5; D may be TRBD1 (5 bases). The CDR3 has 13 amino acids. Germline loops: CDR1 MNHNS, CDR2 SASEGT. The CDR3 DNA reads TGTGCCAACAGTGACGGGGGAAGTCAGCCCCAGCATTTT. It translates to CANSDGGSQPQHF.